Listed below are T cell receptor beta chains from one sample, sequenced in a study of blood T cell repertoires in COVID-19. Sequenced by immunoSEQ multiplex PCR; TCRdb stores in-frame clones only, minus some. The sample lists over 75,000 clones, over 80% seen once, with approximately 31% in the top ten. Sequences were obtained from peripheral blood. These receptor sequences come from a woman of 80 years or more with active or convalescent COVID-19. CDR3s include the opening cysteine and the closing phenylalanine or tryptophan. The D gene is left open where the match is weak. Clone sizes are given selectively: once, few, many, or a class where the clone is expanded.

D gene	clone size	V gene	J gene	CDR3 protein
-	-	TRBV6-2/TRBV6-3	TRBJ1-2	CASSLLSGGVGGYTF
-	few	TRBV19	TRBJ1-5	CASSIPLTRVNQPQHF
-	-	TRBV19	TRBJ1-6	CASSPLTGYSPLHF
TRBD2	once	TRBV5-1	TRBJ2-1	CASSSRLAGGGNEQFF
-	-	TRBV15	TRBJ2-7	CATSRTGQRDEQYF
-	-	TRBV6-2/TRBV6-3	TRBJ1-6	CASSGPTSIYSPLHF
-	-	TRBV6-6	TRBJ2-1	CASSYLNQPEFF
-	-	TRBV29-1	TRBJ1-1	CSVEEGGRYFGAFF
-	-	TRBV7-9	TRBJ1-1	CAIGRENTEAFF
TRBD1	-	TRBV13	TRBJ1-2	CASSFATQGPNYGYTF
-	few	TRBV2	TRBJ1-1	CASSDAGLLNTEAFF
-	-	TRBV9	TRBJ2-1	CASSVGGGVDNEQFF
TRBD1	-	TRBV5-6	TRBJ1-4	CASSPSTGWFSVGREKLFF
TRBD1	few	TRBV7-2	TRBJ1-1	CASSRQGASTEAFF
-	-	TRBV28	TRBJ1-2	CASSSPAGAANYGYTF
-	-	TRBV7-3	TRBJ2-2	CASSLSGTGELFF
-	once	TRBV4-1	TRBJ2-1	CASSQSPGLEQFF
-	-	TRBV28	TRBJ2-3	CASSSSMGGHYTDTQYF
-	-	TRBV9	TRBJ2-2	CASSTNSITNTGELFF
-	-	TRBV12-3/TRBV12-4	TRBJ1-6	CASSPGQGSPLHF
-	-	TRBV6-1	TRBJ2-6	CASSGGGSSGANVLTF
TRBD1	-	TRBV18	TRBJ2-6	CASSAGQGNVGANVLTF
-	-	TRBV4-1	TRBJ2-5	CASSLAERETQYF
-	few	TRBV7-8	TRBJ1-5	CASSLDSLGYSNQPQHF
-	-	TRBV7-2	TRBJ1-5	CASSLSTGDSNQPQHF
TRBD1	-	TRBV30	TRBJ1-4	CAYDRAEKLFF
TRBD1	-	TRBV9	TRBJ2-7	CASSRTGLVYEQYF
-	-	TRBV7-2	TRBJ2-7	CASSWTTGNYEQYF
-	-	TRBV5-1	TRBJ2-5	CASSLERLAYETQYF
TRBD1	-	TRBV4-3	TRBJ1-2	CASSQEFQTGQGGYTF
-	once	TRBV6-4	TRBJ1-5	CASADSFNQPQHF
-	-	TRBV11-3	TRBJ2-3	CASSPGDTQYF
TRBD1	few	TRBV5-1	TRBJ1-2	CASSLARTGLGYGYTF
TRBD1	-	TRBV4-1	TRBJ2-7	CASSWTGTAVSYEQYF
-	few	TRBV14	TRBJ1-2	CASSQEEWQGYTF
TRBD1	-	TRBV18	TRBJ2-6	CASSGTGHRSGANVLTF
TRBD2	-	TRBV9	TRBJ2-1	CASSGRGLAYNEQFF
TRBD1	-	TRBV7-2	TRBJ2-7	CASSPGTGLYEQYF
-	-	TRBV6-1	TRBJ1-2	CASSELVGNYGYTF
TRBD2	-	TRBV7-9	TRBJ2-3	CASSSKSAGLSTDTQYF
-	-	TRBV1	TRBJ2-2	CTSSPPPPAGYTGELFF
-	-	TRBV28	TRBJ2-5	CASSRYLGQIQGAQYF
-	once	TRBV11-2	TRBJ2-1	CASTNREISYNEQFF
-	-	TRBV5-1	TRBJ1-5	CASSEGESQPQHF
-	-	TRBV29-1	TRBJ2-7	CSVEGGQGTSYEQYF
-	-	TRBV19	TRBJ1-2	CASSNPTGYYGYTF
TRBD1	-	TRBV6-6	TRBJ1-2	CASSRTGAIYGYTF
-	-	TRBV9	TRBJ1-3	CASSLQFSGNTIYF
-	-	TRBV10-3	TRBJ2-1	CAISEGGSYNEQFF
-	-	TRBV30	TRBJ1-5	CAWSGSSGGQPQHF
-	-	TRBV7-2	TRBJ1-6	CASSSVPGGGSPLHF
-	-	TRBV4-1	TRBJ1-4	CASTRSAANGEKLFF
-	-	TRBV6-5	TRBJ2-2	CASGTVILSGELFF